What follows is one T cell receptor (beta chain) and its context. Its antigen remains unidentified. It has no much larger one-base neighbor in the sample; base qualities were not kept. CDR1 and CDR2 are drawn from the germline V gene (reference sequence): SGHNT, YYREEE. The V and J ends are trimmed by 4 bases and 5 bases, leaving 12 bases between them. The CDR3 holds 13 amino acids from the cysteine to the phenylalanine. The read is trimmed to its CDR3 DNA, 39 bases read in frame from base 1. These data originate in a study of CD8+CD57+ T cells in acquired aplastic anemia listed by TCRdb under 2018. About the full investigation: DNA extracted from sorted CD4+ and CD8+ cells had a mean of around 3.3 ug, with a range of roughly 0.17 to 27.4 ug. Mean read counts for healthy donor samples were approximately 10 million for CD4+ cells and around 11 million for CD8+ cells.

Genomic DNA was used as template for profiling of TCR beta VDJ combinations and CDR3 sequences. TCR repertoire sequencing was run on an Illumina HiSeq 2000. Per the source publication's procedure: TRBV/TRBJ rearrangement plots, CDR3 size and DJ length profiles, and Simpson's diversity index were used to evaluate the repertoires. The immunodominant clone was defined as the most abundant DNA sequence in deep sequencing data. CDR3 amino acid sequences were checked for sharing across subjects and were also compared against the VDJdb database and published repertoires. TCRdb took the public reads, trimmed them with fastp at Q25, ran MiXCR for clone calling and kept in-frame beta chains. When rows share a CDR3 protein, they turn into one entry using the most common DNA and genes. Here the V and J calls rest on TCRdb's processing, not on the authors' analysis. The sample table records 150,000 to 200,000 distinct CDR3 sequences; 35% to 55% of these occur just once. The ten largest clones capture 0.9% to 1.2% of the sample.

Points the paper makes about the study in general: Patients and healthy controls showed no significant difference in CD8+ Simpson's diversity (P=0.060). Although roughly 30 CD8+ CDR3 sequences were shared by patients and controls, these sequences appeared highly expressed in patients and within the immunodominant clones of patients.

In this study, sorted CD4+ and CD8+ T cells from the blood of healthy subjects and of severe aplastic anemia patients had their TCR repertoires deep-sequenced. Ficoll-Paque density gradient centrifugation was used to isolate peripheral blood mononuclear cells. Before DNA was extracted, CD4+ and CD8+ T cells were sorted using either FACS or magnetic beads. The chain was built from TRBV5-4 and TRBJ1-2; the D gene is perhaps TRBD1, from 5 matching bases. The source is a human donor in good health. The sequenced material came from sorted CD4+, CD8+, or CD8+CD57+ T cells (not recorded which) from PBMCs. The DNA is as follows: TGTGCCAGCAGCGAGGGACGGATTTATGGCTACACCTTC. Translated, it reads CASSEGRIYGYTF. The reference TRBV5-4 and TRBJ1-2 proteins fill in what lies around the CDR3, so the full variable domain reads ETGVTQSPTHLIKTRGQQVTLRCSSQSGHNTVSWYQQALGQGPQFIFQYYREEENGRGNFPPRFSGLQFPNYSSELNVNALELDDSALYLCASSEGRIYGYTFGSGTRLTVV.